A selection of T cell receptor beta chains follows, all from one sample in a study of cytomegalovirus exposure and HLA in healthy donors. Some clones are missing from TCRdb's copy, which holds only in-frame ones; the method was immunoSEQ multiplex PCR. The table has around 150,000 clones, approximately 77% seen once. The sequenced sample consisted of PBMCs. These receptors were taken from a man aged 30 to 39 in good health and CMV-seronegative. Each CDR3 is given with its conserved first and last residue. D genes are given only for firm matches. For some rows the clone size is stated as once, few or many, or as a class when expanded; others skip it.

TRBJ1-2	TRBV28	TRBD1	.	TGTGCCAGCAGTTTTGGACAGGGGGCCTATGGCTACACCTTC	CASSFGQGAYGYTF
TRBJ2-1	TRBV9	TRBD2	.	TGTGCCAGCAGCGTAGAGTGGGAGGGCCGCGAGCAGTTCTTC	CASSVEWEGREQFF
TRBJ2-5	TRBV5-3	.	.	TGTGCCAGAAGCTTAAACCGGGTCCGTAGGGAGACCCAGTACTTC	CARSLNRVRRETQYF
TRBJ2-1	TRBV27	TRBD1	.	TGTGCCAGCAGTCGAGGGACAGTTCTCTACAATGAGCAGTTCTTC	CASSRGTVLYNEQFF
TRBJ1-5	TRBV5-1	.	.	TGCGCCAGCAGCCCCGGGGACAATGGCAATCAGCCCCAGCATTTT	CASSPGDNGNQPQHF
TRBJ2-7	TRBV5-4	.	.	TGTGCCAGCAGCCGAGAGCGTCTCTCCTACGAGCAGTACTTC	CASSRERLSYEQYF
TRBJ1-1	TRBV27	.	.	TGTGCCAGCATTTTTCGGGTTCCGGCGGGCGCTTTCTTT	CASIFRVPAGAFF
TRBJ1-2	TRBV2	.	.	TGTGCCAGCAGTGAAATACAGATCTATGGCTACACCTTC	CASSEIQIYGYTF
TRBJ2-7	TRBV10-3	.	.	TGTGCCACCTCCAGTCCCTACGAGCAGTACTTC	CATSSPYEQYF
TRBJ1-2	TRBV6-5	.	.	TGTGCCAGCAGTTACGTCAGGGAGGGCTATGGCTACACCTTC	CASSYVREGYGYTF
TRBJ2-3	TRBV14	TRBD2	.	TGTGCCAGCAGCCCATTTAGCGGGAGAGGTTCAGATACGCAGTATTTT	CASSPFSGRGSDTQYF
TRBJ2-3	TRBV7-2	TRBD2	.	TGTGCCAGCAGCACGGGACTAGCGTCTCCTAGCACAGATACGCAGTATTTT	CASSTGLASPSTDTQYF
TRBJ1-2	TRBV11-2	.	.	TGTGCCAGCAGCTTAGATCGGGGGGATGGTGGCTACACCTTC	CASSLDRGDGGYTF
TRBJ2-7	TRBV7-2	.	once	TGTGCCAGCACCCTCGGACTGAGAAGCTCCTACGAGCAGTACTTC	CASTLGLRSSYEQYF
TRBJ2-3	TRBV7-2	TRBD2	.	TGTGCCAGCAGCTTAGCCGGACTAGCGGGAAGGGTAGATACGCAGTATTTT	CASSLAGLAGRVDTQYF
TRBJ2-2	TRBV6-4	TRBD2	.	TGTGCCAGCAGTGCCTCTAGCGGGAGCGGGGCCGGGGAGCTGTTTTTT	CASSASSGSGAGELFF
TRBJ2-7	TRBV5-4	TRBD2	few	TGTGCCAGCAGCGACCCTACTAGCGGGAGGGCCAGGGACGAGCAGTACTTC	CASSDPTSGRARDEQYF
TRBJ2-7	TRBV5-6	TRBD1	.	TGTGCCAGCAGCTTGGGGACAGGGTTATCCTACTTC	CASSLGTGLSYF
TRBJ1-2	TRBV2	TRBD1	.	TGTGCCAGCAGCGAGACAGGGGGCTATGGCTACACCTTC	CASSETGGYGYTF
TRBJ2-1	TRBV6-1	TRBD1	.	TGTGCCAGCAGTGATTTCGGACAGGGAAGGGAAGAGCAGTTCTTC	CASSDFGQGREEQFF
TRBJ2-5	TRBV5-5	.	.	TGTGCCAGCAGGGGGACACTCGGGGCGTGGGAGACCCAGTACTTC	CASRGTLGAWETQYF
TRBJ2-2	TRBV10-3	TRBD2	.	TGTGCCATCGGCCCAGTTACTAGCGGGAGTTTCACCGGGGAGCTGTTTTTT	CAIGPVTSGSFTGELFF
TRBJ2-7	TRBV21-1	.	.	TGTGCCAGCACTCCCCGGACTAGCGGGAGGTACTCCTACGAGCAGTACTTC	CASTPRTSGRYSYEQYF
TRBJ1-1	TRBV27	.	.	TGTGCCAGCAGTTTGATAGGGGGCACTGAAGCTTTCTTT	CASSLIGGTEAFF
TRBJ2-6	TRBV28	TRBD1	once	TGTGCCAGCACGACAGGGTCTCTATCTGGGGCCAACGTCCTGACTTTC	CASTTGSLSGANVLTF